This T cell receptor (beta chain) stems from a study of tumor and adjacent non-tumor tissue in lung cancer. Study-level points and caveats: Higher tumor TCR diversity was associated with shorter survival. Normal lung showed higher cumulative top 100 clone frequency than tumor. Tumor tissue had significantly higher TCR diversity than normal lung.

Germline-derived CDR1 and CDR2 are DFQATT and SNEGSKA (reference sequence). The CDR3 runs 14 residues. The V and J ends lost 6 bases and 2 bases, in that order; junction bases with no gene match: 7. No cell sorting was done before RNA was extracted from the tissue. TCRbeta libraries were built with three rounds of nested PCR, modified from ARM-PCR. TCRdb analysed the multiplex PCR reads with MiXCR anew, one entry per CDR3 protein. The table shows 200,000 to 250,000 distinct CDR3 sequences, with less than 80% occurring only once. In its sample, this clonotype was seen many times. Its antigen is not identified.

The chain combines TRBV20-1 with TRBJ1-2; TRBD1 aligns across 9 bases. Specimen: lung tumor tissue. The receptor comes from a man aged 55 to 70 with non-small cell lung cancer. The CDR3 DNA reads TGCAGTGCCCAGGGACAGGGAAGAAACTATGGCTACACCTTC. Amino acid sequence: CSAQGQGRNYGYTF.